This T cell receptor beta chain derives from a study of blood T cells in healthy people across ages. The J segment lost 7 bases and the V segment lost 6 bases, leaving 11 bases of the junction unmatched. The CDR3 spans 14 residues. Combining a sample-barcoded 5' primer with a J-beta primer mix, a second PCR ran for roughly 7 to 11 cycles. MiXCR, applied by TCRdb to the 5' RACE reads, yields one record per CDR3 protein. Here the sample spans some 1.7 million distinct CDR3 sequences, roughly 30% being singletons. The chain couples TRBV12-3 or TRBV12-4 to TRBJ1-2, with 7 nucleotides matching TRBD1. The TCR sequence derives from a woman in her twenties or thirties in good health. Sequencing input: blood. CDR3 sequence reads: CASSSTGQTCGYTF. The CDR3 nucleotides read TGTGCCAGCAGCTCGACAGGGCAAACTTGTGGCTACACCTTC.